This T cell receptor (beta chain) was sequenced during a study of blood T cells in healthy people across ages. This clonotype came up a few times. The length of the CDR3 is 11 residues. The V end was cut by 5 bases, the J end by 15 bases, with 14 bases between. Germline lookup yields CDR1 SGHTA and CDR2 FQGNSA. For the second PCR, which ran for roughly 7 to 11 cycles, a sample-barcoded 5' primer and a J-beta primer mix were used. TCRdb analysed the 5' RACE reads with MiXCR anew, one entry per CDR3 protein. Of 1.5 million to 2 million distinct CDR3 sequences in the sample, roughly 27% were seen once. The V call is TRBV7-2, the J call TRBJ1-5; no definite D call. Material for sequencing was blood. This clonotype was obtained from a woman aged 25-40 years in good health. The CDR3, as DNA: TGTGCCAGCAGCCCAACACCCCCACGGCATTTT. This translates into CASSPTPPRHF.